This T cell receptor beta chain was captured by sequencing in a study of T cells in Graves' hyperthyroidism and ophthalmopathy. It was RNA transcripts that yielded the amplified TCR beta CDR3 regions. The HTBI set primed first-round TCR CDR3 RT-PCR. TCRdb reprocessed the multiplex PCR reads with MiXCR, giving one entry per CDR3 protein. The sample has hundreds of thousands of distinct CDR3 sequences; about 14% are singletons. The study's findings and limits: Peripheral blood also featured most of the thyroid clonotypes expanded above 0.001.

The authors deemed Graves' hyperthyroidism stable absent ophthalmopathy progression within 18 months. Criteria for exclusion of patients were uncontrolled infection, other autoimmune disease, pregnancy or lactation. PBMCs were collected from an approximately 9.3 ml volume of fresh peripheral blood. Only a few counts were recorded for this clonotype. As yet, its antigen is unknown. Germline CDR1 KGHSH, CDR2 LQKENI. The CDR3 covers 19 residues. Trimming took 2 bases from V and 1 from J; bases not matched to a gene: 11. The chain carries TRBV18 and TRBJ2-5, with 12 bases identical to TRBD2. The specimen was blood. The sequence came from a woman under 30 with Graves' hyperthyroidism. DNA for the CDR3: TGTGCCAGCTCACCAGAAGGCAGCCGACTAGCGGGGGCCCAAGAGACCCAGTACTTC. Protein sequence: CASSPEGSRLAGAQETQYF.